This TCR beta chain was sequenced for a study of early T cells in non-severe SARS-CoV-2 infection. Turning to the study itself: Unpaired chains resulted from sequencing bulk RNA of unsorted whole blood.

Study-wide results and caveats: VDJdb-based annotation leaned toward anti-spike CD8 responses and missed private and CD4 specificities.

Researchers attached unique molecular identifiers to individual cDNA molecules. TCRdb used MiXCR to reprocess the 5' RACE reads, holding one entry per CDR3 protein. This sample yields some 19,000 distinct CDR3 sequences, of which over 4% are seen a single time; 7% to 8.5% belongs to the top ten. This clonotype was seen many times. Antigen: not known. The CDR3 is made up of 15 amino acids. V dropped 2 bases and J dropped 1 base, with 12 bases sitting between them. Germline loops: CDR1 SGHRS, CDR2 YFSETQ. The sample consisted of whole blood. This clonotype was sampled from an adult who was a healthcare worker with PCR-confirmed SARS-CoV-2 infection or an uninfected control (not recorded which). This sequence joins TRBV5-1 and TRBJ2-5; D remains unclear. The CDR3 coding sequence is TGCGCCAGCAGCTTAGCCCCGACGGCCCAAGAGACCCAGTACTTC. It specifies CASSLAPTAQETQYF.